The TCR beta chain under discussion was sequenced for a study of blood T cell repertoires in COVID-19. The authors' processing: Reference gene primer amplification gave nucleated cell count estimates. Generated by immunoSEQ multiplex PCR, the TCRdb table keeps only in-frame clones and is missing some. V and J calls and clone size follow that table, whereas D and trimming were derived from the DNA. The data hold some 80,000 clones, with roughly 86% observed a single time. The V and J ends lost 1 base and 4 bases respectively, with 11 bases between them. This CDR3 has 16 residues. Germline CDR1 is SGHVS and CDR2 is FNYEAQ.

The receptor comes from a human donor in a cohort sampled during active COVID-19. The chain has TRBV7-6 and TRBJ2-6; tentative D call: TRBD1 (6 bases). Material: peripheral blood. The CDR3 DNA is TGTGCCAGCAGCTTAGGTGGGACACCCGGGGCCAACGTCCTGACTTTC. It encodes CASSLGGTPGANVLTF.